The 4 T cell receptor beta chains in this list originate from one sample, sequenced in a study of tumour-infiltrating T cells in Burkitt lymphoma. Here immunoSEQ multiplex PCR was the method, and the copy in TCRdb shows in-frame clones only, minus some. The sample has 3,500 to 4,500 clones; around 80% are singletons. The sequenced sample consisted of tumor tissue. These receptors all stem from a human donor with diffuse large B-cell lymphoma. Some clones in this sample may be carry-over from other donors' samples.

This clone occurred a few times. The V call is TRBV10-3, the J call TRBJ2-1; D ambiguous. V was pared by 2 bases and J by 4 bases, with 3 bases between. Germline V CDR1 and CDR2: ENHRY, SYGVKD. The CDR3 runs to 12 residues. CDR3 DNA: TGTGCCATCAGTGAGGATTACAATGAGCAGTTCTTC. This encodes CAISEDYNEQFF.

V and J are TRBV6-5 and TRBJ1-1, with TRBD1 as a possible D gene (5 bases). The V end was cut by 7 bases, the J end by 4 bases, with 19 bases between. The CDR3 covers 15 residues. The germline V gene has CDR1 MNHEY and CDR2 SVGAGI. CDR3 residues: CASTFWGREGTEAFF. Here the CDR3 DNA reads TGTGCCAGCACCTTTTGGGGCAGGGAAGGCACTGAAGCTTTCTTT.

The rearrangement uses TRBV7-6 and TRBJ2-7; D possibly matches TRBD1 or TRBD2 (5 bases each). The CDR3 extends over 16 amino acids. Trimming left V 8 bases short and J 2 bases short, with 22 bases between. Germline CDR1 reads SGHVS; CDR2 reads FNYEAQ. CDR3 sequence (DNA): TGTGCCAGCCGACCCCCGGGCGCCTTGGGGGCCTACGAGCAGTACTTC. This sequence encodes CASRPPGALGAYEQYF.

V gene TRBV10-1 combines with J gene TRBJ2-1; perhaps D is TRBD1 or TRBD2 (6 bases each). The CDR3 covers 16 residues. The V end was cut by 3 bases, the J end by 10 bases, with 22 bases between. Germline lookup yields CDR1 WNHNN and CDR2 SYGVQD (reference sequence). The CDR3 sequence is CASSDPRGVGIGEQFF. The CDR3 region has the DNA TGCGCCAGCAGTGACCCGAGGGGGGTCGGAATAGGGGAGCAGTTCTTC.